This T cell receptor (beta chain) was profiled in a study of technical replicates of blood from a handful of donors. CDR1 is MNHEY, CDR2 SMNVEV, per germline (reference sequence). This CDR3 comprises 13 residues. V shed 5 bases and J 6 bases; nucleotides not matched to a gene: 2. Repertoires were generated with immunoSEQ multiplex PCR, while TCRdb's copy carries only in-frame clones and drops some. The sample consists of about 100,000 clones, approximately 95% of them appearing once. The chain uses TRBV27 and TRBJ2-1; 9 nucleotides agree with TRBD2. The sample comprised T cells isolated from PBMCs. The TCR was taken from a human donor in good health. CDR3 in DNA: TGTGCCAGCAGTCAGGGACTAGCCAATGAGCAGTTCTTC. It specifies CASSQGLANEQFF.